This T cell receptor (beta chain) was documented in a study of T cell repertoires in cytomegalovirus infection. Study in general: It was the public TCR beta signatures that indicated both CMV infection and matching HLA type. Study-wide results and limits: CMV-specific TCR beta clonotypes restricted by HLA-C dominated the ex vivo response. Cumulated frequencies of public TCR beta families served to identify carriers of CMV plus the relevant HLA.

V was shortened by 7 bases and J by 3 bases, with 12 bases between the two germline ends. The CDR3 contains 14 residues. The V gene's germline CDR1 is ENHRY and CDR2 SYGVKD. This clonotype was seen a few times. What it binds is not known. TCRdb called the reads again in MiXCR, with one record for every CDR3 protein. This sample has about 600,000 distinct CDR3 sequences, with 24% found just once. The chain combines TRBV10-3 with TRBJ2-2; D remains ambiguous. The sample consisted of CD8+ T cells from PBMCs. This clonotype was obtained from a human donor in good health (CMV status not recorded). Some clones in this sample may be carry-over from other donors' samples. The CDR3: CAINTDKDTGELFF. The CDR3 DNA sequence: TGTGCCATCAACACAGACAAAGACACCGGGGAGCTGTTTTTT.